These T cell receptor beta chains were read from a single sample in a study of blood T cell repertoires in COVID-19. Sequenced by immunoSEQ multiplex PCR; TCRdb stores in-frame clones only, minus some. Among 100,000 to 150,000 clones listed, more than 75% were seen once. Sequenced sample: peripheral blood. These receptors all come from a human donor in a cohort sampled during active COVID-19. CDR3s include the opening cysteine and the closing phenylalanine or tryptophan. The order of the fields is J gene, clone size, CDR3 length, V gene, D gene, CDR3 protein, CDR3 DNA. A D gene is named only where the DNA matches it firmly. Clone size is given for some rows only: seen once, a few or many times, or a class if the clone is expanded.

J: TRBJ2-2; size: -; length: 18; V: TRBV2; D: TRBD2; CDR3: CASSVLTSGSRNTGELFF; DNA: TGTGCCAGCAGTGTTCTGACTAGCGGGAGTCGGAACACCGGGGAGCTGTTTTTT
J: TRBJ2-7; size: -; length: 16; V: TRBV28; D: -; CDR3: CASKNNRGGATYEQYF; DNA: TGTGCCAGCAAAAATAATAGGGGCGGGGCCACCTACGAGCAGTACTTC
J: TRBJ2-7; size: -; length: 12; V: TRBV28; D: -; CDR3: CASSGANYEQYF; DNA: TGTGCCAGCAGTGGGGCCAACTACGAGCAGTACTTC
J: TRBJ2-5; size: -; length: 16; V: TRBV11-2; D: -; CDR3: CASSSHRHSVWSTQYF; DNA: TGTGCCAGCAGCTCCCACCGACATTCGGTTTGGTCTACCCAGTACTTC
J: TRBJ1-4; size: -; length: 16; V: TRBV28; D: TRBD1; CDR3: CASSLPGTGLAGKLFF; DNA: TGTGCCAGCAGTTTACCCGGGACAGGGTTGGCCGGAAAACTGTTTTTT
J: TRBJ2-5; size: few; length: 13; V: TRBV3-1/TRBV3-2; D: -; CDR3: CASSQDSAQTQYF; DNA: TGTGCCAGCAGCCAAGATTCAGCGCAGACCCAGTACTTC
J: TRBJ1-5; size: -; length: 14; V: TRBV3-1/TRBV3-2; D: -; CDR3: CASSQQPSGQPQHF; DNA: TGTGCCAGCAGCCAGCAGCCTAGTGGCCAGCCCCAGCATTTT
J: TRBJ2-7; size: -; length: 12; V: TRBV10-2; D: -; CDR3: CASRGGNYEQYF; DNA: TGCGCCAGCAGAGGAGGGAACTACGAGCAGTACTTC
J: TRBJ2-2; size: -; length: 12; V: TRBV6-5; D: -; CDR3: CASWNRVGELFF; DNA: TGTGCCAGCTGGAACAGAGTCGGGGAGCTGTTTTTT
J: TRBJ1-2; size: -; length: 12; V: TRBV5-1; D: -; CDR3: CASSDQSYGYTF; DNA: TGCGCCAGCAGCGATCAGTCTTATGGCTACACCTTC
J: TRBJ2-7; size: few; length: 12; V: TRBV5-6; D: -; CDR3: CASSSHPSEQYF; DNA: TGTGCCAGCAGCTCCCATCCATCCGAGCAGTACTTC
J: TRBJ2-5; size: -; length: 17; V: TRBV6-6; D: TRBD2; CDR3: CASSQTPGLAAQETQYF; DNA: TGTGCCAGCAGTCAGACCCCGGGACTAGCGGCCCAAGAGACCCAGTACTTC
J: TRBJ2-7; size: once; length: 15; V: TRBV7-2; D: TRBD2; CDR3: CASSSNSGSAYEQYF; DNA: TGTGCCAGCAGCTCGAATAGCGGGAGTGCCTACGAGCAGTACTTC
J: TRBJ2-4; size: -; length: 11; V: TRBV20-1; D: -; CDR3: CSAQQGNIQYF; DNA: TGCAGTGCTCAGCAGGGGAACATTCAGTACTTC
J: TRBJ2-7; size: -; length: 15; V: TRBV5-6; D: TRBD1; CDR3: CASSPPGQAGYEQYF; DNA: TGTGCCAGCAGCCCCCCGGGACAGGCAGGCTACGAGCAGTACTTC
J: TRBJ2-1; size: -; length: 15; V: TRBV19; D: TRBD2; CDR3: CASSKIAGVSNEQFF; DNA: TGTGCCAGTAGTAAAATAGCGGGAGTAAGCAATGAGCAGTTCTTC
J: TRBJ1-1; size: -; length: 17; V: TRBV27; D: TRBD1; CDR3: CASSSRSPGQGETEAFF; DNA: TGTGCCAGCAGTTCCCGTTCGCCGGGACAGGGCGAAACTGAAGCTTTCTTT
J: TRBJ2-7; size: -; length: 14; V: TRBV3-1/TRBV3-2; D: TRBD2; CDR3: CASRRGTSGSEQYF; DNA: TGTGCCAGCAGAAGGGGGACTAGCGGGAGCGAGCAGTACTTC
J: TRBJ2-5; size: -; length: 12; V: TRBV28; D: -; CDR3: CASSLNSETQYF; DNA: TGTGCCAGCAGCCTAAACTCAGAGACCCAGTACTTC
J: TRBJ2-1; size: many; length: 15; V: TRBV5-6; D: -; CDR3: CASSTGVGWYDEQFF; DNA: TGTGCCAGCAGCACGGGGGTAGGGTGGTACGATGAGCAGTTCTTC
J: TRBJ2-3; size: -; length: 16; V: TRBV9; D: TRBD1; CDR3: CASSADRGRWTDTQYF; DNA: TGTGCCAGCAGCGCCGACAGGGGGCGATGGACAGATACGCAGTATTTT
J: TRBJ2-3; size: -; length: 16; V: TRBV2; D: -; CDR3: CASSSWQGFAADTQYF; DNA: TGTGCCAGTTCTTCCTGGCAGGGGTTTGCCGCAGATACGCAGTATTTT
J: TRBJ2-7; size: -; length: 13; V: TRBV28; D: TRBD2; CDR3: CASRGTSRHEQYF; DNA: TGTGCCAGCAGGGGGACTAGTCGGCACGAGCAGTACTTC
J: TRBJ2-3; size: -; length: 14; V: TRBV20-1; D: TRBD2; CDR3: CSASIAGNTDTQYF; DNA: TGCAGTGCTAGTATAGCGGGGAACACAGATACGCAGTATTTT
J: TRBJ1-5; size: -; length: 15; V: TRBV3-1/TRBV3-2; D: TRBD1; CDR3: CASSQGQGAGQPQHF; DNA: TGTGCCAGCAGCCAAGGACAGGGGGCTGGACAGCCCCAGCATTTT
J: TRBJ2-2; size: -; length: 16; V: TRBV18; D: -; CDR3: CASSPRGNLDTGELFF; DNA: TGTGCCAGCTCACCCAGAGGCAACCTGGACACCGGGGAGCTGTTTTTT
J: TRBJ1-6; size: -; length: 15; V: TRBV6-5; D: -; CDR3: CAVSPLTDYNSPLHF; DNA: TGTGCCGTATCGCCCTTGACAGATTATAATTCACCCCTCCACTTT
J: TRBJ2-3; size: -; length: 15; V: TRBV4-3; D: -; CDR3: CASSQEAGGTDTQYF; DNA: TGCGCCAGCAGCCAAGAGGCAGGGGGCACAGATACGCAGTATTTT
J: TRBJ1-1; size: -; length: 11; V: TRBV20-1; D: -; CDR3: CSAREAAEAFF; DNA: TGCAGTGCTAGAGAAGCCGCTGAAGCTTTCTTT
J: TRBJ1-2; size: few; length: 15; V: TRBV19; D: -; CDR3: CASNPSDSYFYGYTF; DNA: TGTGCCAGTAACCCTAGCGACAGCTATTTCTATGGCTACACCTTC
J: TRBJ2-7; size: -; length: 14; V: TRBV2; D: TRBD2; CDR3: CASRDSGSSYEQYF; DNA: TGTGCCAGCAGGGATAGCGGGAGCTCCTACGAGCAGTACTTC
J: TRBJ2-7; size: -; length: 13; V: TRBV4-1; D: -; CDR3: CASSGGTAYEQYF; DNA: TGCGCCAGCAGCGGGGGGACCGCTTACGAGCAGTACTTC
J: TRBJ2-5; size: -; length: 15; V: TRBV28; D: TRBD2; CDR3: CASSLLAGGRETQYF; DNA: TGTGCCAGCAGTTTATTAGCGGGAGGGCGAGAGACCCAGTACTTC
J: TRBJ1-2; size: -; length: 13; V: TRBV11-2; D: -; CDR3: CASSPDSNYGYTF; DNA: TGTGCCAGCAGCCCCGACAGTAACTATGGCTACACCTTC
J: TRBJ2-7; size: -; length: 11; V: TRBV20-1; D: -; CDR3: CSAPDWYEQYF; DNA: TGCAGTGCTCCTGACTGGTACGAGCAGTACTTC
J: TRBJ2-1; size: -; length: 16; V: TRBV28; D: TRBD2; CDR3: CASSVNLAGGRNEQFF; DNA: TGTGCCAGCAGTGTTAACCTAGCGGGAGGGCGGAATGAGCAGTTCTTC
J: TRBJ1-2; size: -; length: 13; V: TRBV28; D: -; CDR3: CASSLNNNYGYTF; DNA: TGTGCCAGCAGTTTAAACAATAACTATGGCTACACCTTC
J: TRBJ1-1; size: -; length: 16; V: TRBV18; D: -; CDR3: CASSPINSGVGTEAFF; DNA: TGTGCCAGCTCACCAATAAACTCAGGGGTCGGCACTGAAGCTTTCTTT
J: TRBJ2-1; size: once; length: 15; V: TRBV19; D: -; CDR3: CASSIQLNPGNEQFF; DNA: TGTGCCAGTAGTATCCAACTTAACCCGGGCAATGAGCAGTTCTTC
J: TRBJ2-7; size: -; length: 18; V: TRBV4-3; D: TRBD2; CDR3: CASSHVRATSGNTYEQYF; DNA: TGCGCCAGCAGCCATGTAAGAGCGACTAGCGGGAATACCTACGAGCAGTACTTC
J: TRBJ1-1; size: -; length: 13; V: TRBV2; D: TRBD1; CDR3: CASRVTGGREAFF; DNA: TGTGCCAGCAGGGTGACAGGGGGCCGAGAAGCTTTCTTT
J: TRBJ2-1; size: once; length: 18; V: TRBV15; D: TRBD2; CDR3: CATSSLIGGLAGFNEQFF; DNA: TGTGCCACCAGCAGTCTAATCGGGGGGCTAGCGGGATTCAATGAGCAGTTCTTC